A selection of T cell receptor beta chains follows, all from one sample in a study of T cells in Graves' hyperthyroidism and ophthalmopathy. Each CDR3 protein is one row after TCRdb ran MiXCR on the multiplex PCR reads. The repertoire holds about 52,000 distinct CDR3 sequences, with 48% as singletons. Material: blood. The receptor source for this set is a woman in her fifties or sixties with Graves' ophthalmopathy. Each CDR3 is given with its conserved first and last residue. Fields, in order: clone size, CDR3 length, V gene, D gene, J gene, CDR3 protein, CDR3 DNA. The D gene is left open where the match is weak. Rows may omit the clone size; those that give it use once, few, many or a size class.

>NA|15|TRBV12-5|NA|TRBJ2-7
CARSYIGTSAYEQYF
TGTGCCCGCAGTTATATCGGGACATCCGCCTACGAGCAGTACTTC
>many|15|TRBV5-1|NA|TRBJ1-1
CASSPQQGLDTEAFF
TGCGCCAGCAGCCCTCAACAGGGCTTGGACACTGAAGCTTTCTTT
>NA|14|TRBV15|TRBD1|TRBJ2-1
CATSKGQGYNEQFF
TGTGCCACCAGCAAAGGACAGGGCTACAATGAGCAGTTCTTC
>many|18|TRBV6-5|TRBD1|TRBJ2-7
CASSYVRTRTGGSWEQYF
TGTGCCAGCAGTTACGTCCGAACAAGGACAGGGGGCTCTTGGGAGCAGTACTTC
>many|18|TRBV5-6|TRBD2|TRBJ2-1
CASSSTRGLAGGGGEQFF
TGTGCCAGCAGCTCCACTAGGGGACTAGCGGGGGGCGGAGGTGAGCAGTTCTTC
>many|16|TRBV5-1|NA|TRBJ2-2
CASSPEGGSNTGELFF
TGCGCCAGCAGCCCGGAGGGGGGGTCGAACACCGGGGAGCTGTTTTTT
>many|16|TRBV7-9|NA|TRBJ1-5
CASSTGSGAGNQPQHF
TGTGCCAGCAGCACAGGGAGCGGGGCAGGCAATCAGCCCCAGCATTTT
>NA|15|TRBV6-6|TRBD2|TRBJ2-3
CASREGGSSFNEQYF
TGTGCCAGCAGGGAAGGCGGGAGCAGCTTCAATGAGCAGTATTTT
>many|18|TRBV20-1|TRBD2|TRBJ2-7
CSARGGTGLAGGLHEQYF
TGCAGTGCTAGAGGGGGGACGGGACTAGCGGGAGGTTTGCACGAGCAGTACTTC
>many|13|TRBV9|NA|TRBJ2-1
CASSVDTANEQFF
TGTGCCAGCAGCGTAGACACAGCCAATGAGCAGTTCTTC
>many|15|TRBV9|NA|TRBJ2-2
CASSAGKGSTGELFF
TGTGCCAGCAGCGCGGGGAAGGGGTCCACCGGGGAGCTGTTTTTT
>few|18|TRBV27|NA|TRBJ1-5
CASSLIGPSAERGPPQHF
TGTGCCAGCAGTTTAATCGGGCCCTCGGCCGAACGCGGTCCGCCCCAGCATTTT
>many|16|TRBV9|NA|TRBJ2-1
CASSVRAGAGDNEQFF
TGTGCCAGCAGCGTCAGGGCAGGGGCGGGAGACAATGAGCAGTTCTTC
>NA|17|TRBV7-9|TRBD2|TRBJ2-2
CASRGLAGVIGTGELFF
TGTGCCAGCCGGGGGCTAGCGGGAGTGATTGGCACCGGGGAGCTGTTTTTT
>NA|15|TRBV6-4|NA|TRBJ2-1
CASSDRATWSNEQFF
TGTGCCAGCAGTGACAGGGCGACGTGGAGTAATGAGCAGTTCTTC
>NA|12|TRBV20-1|NA|TRBJ2-7
CSARDWAYEQYF
TGCAGTGCTAGAGATTGGGCGTACGAGCAGTACTTC
>NA|10|TRBV20-1|NA|TRBJ1-1
CSAGGGEAFF
TGCAGTGCGGGGGGGGGTGAAGCTTTCTTT
>many|14|TRBV28|NA|TRBJ1-1
CASSFVGANTEAFF
TGTGCCAGCAGTTTTGTTGGTGCTAACACTGAAGCTTTCTTT
>NA|13|TRBV29-1|TRBD2|TRBJ2-1
CSVEISGGSEQFF
TGCAGCGTTGAAATCTCGGGGGGAAGCGAGCAGTTCTTC
>many|16|TRBV11-2|TRBD1|TRBJ2-5
CASTSLRGQGAKTQYF
TGTGCCAGCACCTCCCTCCGGGGGCAGGGGGCGAAGACCCAGTACTTC
>NA|13|TRBV2|TRBD1|TRBJ2-7
CASVWTGAYEQYF
TGTGCCAGCGTGTGGACAGGGGCCTACGAGCAGTACTTC
>NA|13|TRBV28|NA|TRBJ2-5
CAAARGSNQPQYF
TGTGCCGCGGCTCGGGGGAGCAATCAGCCCCAGTACTTC
>many|13|TRBV10-2|TRBD2|TRBJ2-3
CASSEDLAGGQYF
TGCGCCAGCAGTGAGGATCTAGCGGGGGGGCAGTATTTT
>NA|13|TRBV4-3|NA|TRBJ2-1
CASGFVAGDGQFF
TGCGCCAGCGGTTTTGTGGCTGGGGATGGGCAGTTCTTC
>many|15|TRBV6-1|NA|TRBJ2-1
CASSEDVGSYNEQFF
TGTGCCAGCAGTGAGGATGTTGGCTCCTACAATGAGCAGTTCTTC
>NA|14|TRBV2|NA|TRBJ2-1
CASSAAVAYSGQFF
TGTGCCAGCAGCGCTGCCGTGGCCTACAGTGGGCAGTTCTTC
>many|14|TRBV12-3/TRBV12-4|NA|TRBJ1-1
CASSPEGMNTEAFF
TGTGCCAGCAGTCCAGAGGGAATGAACACTGAAGCTTTCTTT
>NA|17|TRBV7-9|TRBD2|TRBJ2-4
CASSLEDSGIAKNIQYF
TGTGCCAGCAGCTTGGAAGATAGCGGGATAGCCAAAAACATTCAGTACTTC
>NA|14|TRBV14|NA|TRBJ2-3
CASSQFVRTDTQYF
TGTGCCAGCAGCCAATTTGTACGCACAGATACGCAGTATTTT